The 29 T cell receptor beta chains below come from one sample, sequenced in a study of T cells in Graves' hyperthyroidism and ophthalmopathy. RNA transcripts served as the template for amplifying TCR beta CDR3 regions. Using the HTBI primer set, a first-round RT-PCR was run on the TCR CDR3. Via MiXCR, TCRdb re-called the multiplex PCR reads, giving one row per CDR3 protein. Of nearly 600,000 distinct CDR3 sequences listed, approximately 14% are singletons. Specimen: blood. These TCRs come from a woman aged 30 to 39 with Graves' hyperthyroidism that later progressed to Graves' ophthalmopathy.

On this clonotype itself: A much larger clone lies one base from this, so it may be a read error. The CDR3 region is CASSSGPDPGYGHTF. CDR3 in DNA: TGTGCCAGCAGTTCCGGGCCCGACCCGGGCTATGGCCACACCTTC. V and J are TRBV12-3 or TRBV12-4 and TRBJ1-2; no clear D. This CDR3 is 15 amino acids long.

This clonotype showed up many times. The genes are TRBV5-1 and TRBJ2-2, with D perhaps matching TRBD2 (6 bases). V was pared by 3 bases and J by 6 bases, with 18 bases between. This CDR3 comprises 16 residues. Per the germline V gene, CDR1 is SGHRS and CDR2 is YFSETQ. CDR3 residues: CASSSSTSRLSGELFF. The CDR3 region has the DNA TGCGCCAGCAGCTCGTCGACTAGTCGGCTGTCCGGGGAGCTGTTTTTT.

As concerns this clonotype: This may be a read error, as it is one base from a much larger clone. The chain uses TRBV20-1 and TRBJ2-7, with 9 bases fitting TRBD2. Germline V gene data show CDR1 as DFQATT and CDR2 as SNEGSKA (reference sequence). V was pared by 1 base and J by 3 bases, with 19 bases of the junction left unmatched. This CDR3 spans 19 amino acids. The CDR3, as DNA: TGCAGTGCTAGAGTGAAGCCTAGCGGGACGGCCGGAGGGGACTACGAGCAGTACTTC. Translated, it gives CSARVKPSGTAGGDYEQYF.

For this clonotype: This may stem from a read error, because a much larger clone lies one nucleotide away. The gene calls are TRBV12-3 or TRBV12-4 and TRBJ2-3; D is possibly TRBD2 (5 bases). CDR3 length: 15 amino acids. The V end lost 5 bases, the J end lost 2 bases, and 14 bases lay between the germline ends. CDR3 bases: TGTGCCAGCAGTCGGGAAAGGCAGTCCACAGATACGCAGTATTTT. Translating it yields CASSRERQSTDTQYF.

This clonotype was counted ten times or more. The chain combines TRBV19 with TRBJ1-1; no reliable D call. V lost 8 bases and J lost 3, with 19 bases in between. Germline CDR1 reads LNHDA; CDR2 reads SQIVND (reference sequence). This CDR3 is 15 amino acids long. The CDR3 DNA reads TGTGCCAGTGGGTGGGGATCCGGGCCAGACACTGAAGCTTTCTTT. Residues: CASGWGSGPDTEAFF.

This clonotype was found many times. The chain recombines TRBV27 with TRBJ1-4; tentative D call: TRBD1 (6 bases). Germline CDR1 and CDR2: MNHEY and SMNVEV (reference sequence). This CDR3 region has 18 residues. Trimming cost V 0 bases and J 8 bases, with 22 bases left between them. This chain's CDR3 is CASSLSPAHGGGWEKLFF. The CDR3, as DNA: TGTGCCAGCAGTTTATCGCCCGCGCATGGAGGGGGTTGGGAAAAACTGTTTTTT.

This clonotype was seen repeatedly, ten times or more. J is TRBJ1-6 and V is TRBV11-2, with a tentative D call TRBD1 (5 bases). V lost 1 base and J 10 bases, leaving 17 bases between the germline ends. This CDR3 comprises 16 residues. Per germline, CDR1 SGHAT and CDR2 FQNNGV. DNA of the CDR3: TGTGCCAGCAGCTTAGGTGGGGGAGGGCACAGCTCACCCCTCCACTTT. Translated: CASSLGGGGHSSPLHF.

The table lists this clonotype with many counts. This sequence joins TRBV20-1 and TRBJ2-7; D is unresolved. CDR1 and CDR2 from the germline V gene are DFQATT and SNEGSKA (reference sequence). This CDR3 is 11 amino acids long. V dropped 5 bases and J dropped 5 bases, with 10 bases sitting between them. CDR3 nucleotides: TGCAGTGCTTCCTCTCCGGACGAGCAGTACTTC. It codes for CSASSPDEQYF.

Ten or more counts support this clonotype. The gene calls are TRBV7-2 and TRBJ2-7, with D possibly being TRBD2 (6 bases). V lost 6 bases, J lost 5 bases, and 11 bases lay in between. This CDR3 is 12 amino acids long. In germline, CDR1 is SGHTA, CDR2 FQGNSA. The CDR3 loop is CASREGVHEQYF. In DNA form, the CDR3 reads TGTGCCAGCAGGGAGGGAGTGCACGAGCAGTACTTC.

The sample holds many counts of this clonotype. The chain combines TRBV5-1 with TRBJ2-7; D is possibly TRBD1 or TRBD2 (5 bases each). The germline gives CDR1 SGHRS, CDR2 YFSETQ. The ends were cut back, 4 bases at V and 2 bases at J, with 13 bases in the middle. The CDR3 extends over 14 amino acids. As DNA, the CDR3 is TGCGCCAGCAGCGTCTCCGGGACCACCTACGAGCAGTACTTC. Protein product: CASSVSGTTYEQYF.

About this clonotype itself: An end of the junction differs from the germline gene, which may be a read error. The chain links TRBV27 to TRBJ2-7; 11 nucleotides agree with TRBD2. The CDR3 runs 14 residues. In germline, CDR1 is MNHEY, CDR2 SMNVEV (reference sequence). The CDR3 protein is CASGTSGSSYGQYF. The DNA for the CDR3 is TGTGCCAGCGGGACTAGCGGCTCCTCCTACGGGCAGTACTTC.

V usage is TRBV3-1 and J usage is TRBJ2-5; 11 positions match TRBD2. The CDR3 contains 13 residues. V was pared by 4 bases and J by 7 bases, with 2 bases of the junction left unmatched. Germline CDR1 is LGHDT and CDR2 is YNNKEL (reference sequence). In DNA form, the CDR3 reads TGTGCCAGCAGCCCCGGGACTAGCGGGACCCAGTACTTC. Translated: CASSPGTSGTQYF.

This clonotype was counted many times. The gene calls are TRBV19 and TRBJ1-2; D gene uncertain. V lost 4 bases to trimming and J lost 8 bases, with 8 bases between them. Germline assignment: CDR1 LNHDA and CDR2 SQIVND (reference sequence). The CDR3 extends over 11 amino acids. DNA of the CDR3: TGTGCCAGTAGTACGGTCCACGGCTACACCTTC. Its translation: CASSTVHGYTF. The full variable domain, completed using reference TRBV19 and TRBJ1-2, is DGGITQSPKYLFRKEGQNVTLSCEQNLNHDAMYWYRQDPGQGLRLIYYSQIVNDFQKGDIAEGYSVSREKKESFPLTVTSAQKNPTAFYLCASSTVHGYTFGSGTRLTVV.

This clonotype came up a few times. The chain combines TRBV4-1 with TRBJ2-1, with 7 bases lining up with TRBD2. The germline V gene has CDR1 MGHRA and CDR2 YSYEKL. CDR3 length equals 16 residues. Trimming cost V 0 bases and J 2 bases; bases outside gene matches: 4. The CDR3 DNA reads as TGCGCCAGCAGCCAAGACGCGGGAGCCCCCTACAATGAGCAGTTCTTC. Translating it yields CASSQDAGAPYNEQFF.

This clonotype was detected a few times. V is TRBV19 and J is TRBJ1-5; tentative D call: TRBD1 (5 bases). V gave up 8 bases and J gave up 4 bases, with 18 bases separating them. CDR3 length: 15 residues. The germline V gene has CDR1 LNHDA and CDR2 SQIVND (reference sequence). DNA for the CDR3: TGTGCCAGTCATCAATCCGGGACCGAAAATCAGCCCCAGCATTTT. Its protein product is CASHQSGTENQPQHF. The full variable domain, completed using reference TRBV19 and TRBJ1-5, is DGGITQSPKYLFRKEGQNVTLSCEQNLNHDAMYWYRQDPGQGLRLIYYSQIVNDFQKGDIAEGYSVSREKKESFPLTVTSAQKNPTAFYLCASHQSGTENQPQHFGDGTRLSIL.

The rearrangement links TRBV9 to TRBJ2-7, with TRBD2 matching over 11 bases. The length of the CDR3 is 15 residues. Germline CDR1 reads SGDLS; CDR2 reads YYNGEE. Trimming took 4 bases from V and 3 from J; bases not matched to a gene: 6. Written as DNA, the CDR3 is TGTGCCAGCAGCCCAGAACTAGCGGGAGTCTACGAGCAGTACTTC. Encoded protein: CASSPELAGVYEQYF.

CDR3 sequence reads: CSARSDSSYEQYF. The CDR3 nucleotides are TGCAGTGCTAGAAGTGACAGTTCCTACGAGCAGTACTTC. The rearrangement joins TRBV20-1 to TRBJ2-7; D may be TRBD1 (5 bases). This CDR3 spans 13 amino acids. CDR1 and CDR2 (germline): DFQATT, SNEGSKA (reference sequence). Between the trimmed V and J ends, which lost 2 bases and 1 base, there was a span of 9 bases.

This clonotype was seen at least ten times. The CDR3 DNA reads TGTGCCAGCAGCCAAGACGGTAATGAGCAGTTCTTC. The encoded protein is CASSQDGNEQFF. V is TRBV3-1 and J is TRBJ2-1; D call uncertain. The V gene lost 0 bases and the J gene lost 7 bases, with 4 bases spanning the gap. CDR3 length: 12 amino acids. Per germline, CDR1 LGHDT and CDR2 YNNKEL (reference sequence).

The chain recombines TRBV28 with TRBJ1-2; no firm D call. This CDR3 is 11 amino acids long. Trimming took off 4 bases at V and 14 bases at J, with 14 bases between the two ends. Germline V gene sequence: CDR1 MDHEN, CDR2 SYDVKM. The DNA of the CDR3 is TGTGCCAGCAGTTCTTACTCCCTCGGTACCTTC. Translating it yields CASSSYSLGTF.

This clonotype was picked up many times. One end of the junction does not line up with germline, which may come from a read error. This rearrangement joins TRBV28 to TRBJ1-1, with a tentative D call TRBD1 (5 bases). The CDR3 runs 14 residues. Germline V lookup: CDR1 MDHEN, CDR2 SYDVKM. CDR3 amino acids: CASSLYEMDTEGFF. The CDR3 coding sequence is TGTGCCAGCAGCCTTTATGAAATGGACACTGAAGGTTTCTTT. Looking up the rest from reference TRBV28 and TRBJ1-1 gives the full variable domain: DVKVTQSSRYLVKRTGEKVFLECVQDMDHENMFWYRQDPGLGLRLIYFSYDVKMKEKGDIPEGYSVSREKKERFSLILESASTNQTSMYLCASSLYEMDTEGFFGQGTRLTVV.

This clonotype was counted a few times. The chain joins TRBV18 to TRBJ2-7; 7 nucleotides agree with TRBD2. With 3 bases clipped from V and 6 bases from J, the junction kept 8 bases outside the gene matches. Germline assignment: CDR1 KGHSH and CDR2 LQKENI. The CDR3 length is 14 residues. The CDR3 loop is CASSPQRDSREQYF. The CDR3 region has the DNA TGTGCCAGCTCACCCCAGCGGGATAGTCGCGAGCAGTACTTC.

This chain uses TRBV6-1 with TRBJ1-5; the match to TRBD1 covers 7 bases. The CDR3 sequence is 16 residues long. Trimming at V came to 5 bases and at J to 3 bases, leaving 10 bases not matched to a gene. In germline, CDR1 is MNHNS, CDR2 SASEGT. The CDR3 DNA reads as TGTGCCAGCAGTAAGTCCACAGGGGCCCTCAATCAGCCCCAGCATTTT. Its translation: CASSKSTGALNQPQHF.

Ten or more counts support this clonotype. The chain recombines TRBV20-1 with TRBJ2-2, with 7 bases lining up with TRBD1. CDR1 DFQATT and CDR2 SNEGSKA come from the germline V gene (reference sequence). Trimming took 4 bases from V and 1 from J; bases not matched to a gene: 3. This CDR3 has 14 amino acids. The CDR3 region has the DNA TGCAGTGCTACAGGGACAGTGAACACCGGGGAGCTGTTTTTT. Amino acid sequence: CSATGTVNTGELFF.

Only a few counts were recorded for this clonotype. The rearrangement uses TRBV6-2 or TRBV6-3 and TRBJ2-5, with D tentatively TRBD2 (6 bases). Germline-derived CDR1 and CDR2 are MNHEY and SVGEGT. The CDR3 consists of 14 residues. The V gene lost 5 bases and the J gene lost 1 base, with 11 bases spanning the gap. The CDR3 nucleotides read TGTGCCAGCAGTCGATTGGGGGGCCAAGAGACCCAGTACTTC. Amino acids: CASSRLGGQETQYF.

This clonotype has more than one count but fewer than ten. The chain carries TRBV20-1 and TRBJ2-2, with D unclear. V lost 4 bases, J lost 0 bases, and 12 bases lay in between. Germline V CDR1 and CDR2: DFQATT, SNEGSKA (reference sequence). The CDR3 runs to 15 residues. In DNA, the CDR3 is TGCAGTGCTACCCGAGTAATTACGAACACCGGGGAGCTGTTTTTT. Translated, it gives CSATRVITNTGELFF.

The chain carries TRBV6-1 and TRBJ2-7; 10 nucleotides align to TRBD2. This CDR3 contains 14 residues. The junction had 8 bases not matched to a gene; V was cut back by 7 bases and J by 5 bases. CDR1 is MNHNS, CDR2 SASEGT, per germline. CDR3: CASTKREGPNEQYF. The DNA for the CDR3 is TGTGCCAGCACCAAGCGGGAGGGCCCCAACGAGCAGTACTTC.

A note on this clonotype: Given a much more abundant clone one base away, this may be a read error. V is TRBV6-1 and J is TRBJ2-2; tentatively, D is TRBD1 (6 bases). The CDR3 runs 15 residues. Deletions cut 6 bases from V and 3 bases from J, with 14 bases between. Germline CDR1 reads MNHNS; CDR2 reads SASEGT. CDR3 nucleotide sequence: TGTGCCAGCAGGCTCGGACAGTGGGACACCGGGGAGCTGTTTTTT. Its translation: CASRLGQWDTGELFF.

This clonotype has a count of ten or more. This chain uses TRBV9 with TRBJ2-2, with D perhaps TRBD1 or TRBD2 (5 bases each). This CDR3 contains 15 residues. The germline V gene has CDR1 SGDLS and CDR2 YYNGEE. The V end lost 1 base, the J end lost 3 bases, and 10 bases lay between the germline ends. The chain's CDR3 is CASSVTGPDTGELFF. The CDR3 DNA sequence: TGTGCCAGCAGCGTAACGGGACCCGACACCGGGGAGCTGTTTTTT.

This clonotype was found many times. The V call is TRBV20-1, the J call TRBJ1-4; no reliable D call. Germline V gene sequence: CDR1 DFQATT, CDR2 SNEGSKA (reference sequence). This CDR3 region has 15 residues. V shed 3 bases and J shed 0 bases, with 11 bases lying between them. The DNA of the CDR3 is TGCAGTGCTAGGCTCCGCGGTGCAACTAATGAAAAACTGTTTTTT. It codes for CSARLRGATNEKLFF.